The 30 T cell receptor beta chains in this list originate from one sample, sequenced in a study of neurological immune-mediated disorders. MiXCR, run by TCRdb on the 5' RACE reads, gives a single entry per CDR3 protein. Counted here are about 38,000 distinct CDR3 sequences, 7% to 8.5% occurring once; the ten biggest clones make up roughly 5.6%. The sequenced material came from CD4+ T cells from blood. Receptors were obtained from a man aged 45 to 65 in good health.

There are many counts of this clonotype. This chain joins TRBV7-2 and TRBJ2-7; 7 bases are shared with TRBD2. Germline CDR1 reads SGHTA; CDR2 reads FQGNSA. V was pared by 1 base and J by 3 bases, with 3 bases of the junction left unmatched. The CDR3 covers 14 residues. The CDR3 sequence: CASSLGGRVYEQYF. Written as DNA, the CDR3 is TGTGCCAGCAGCTTAGGCGGGAGAGTCTACGAGCAGTACTTC.

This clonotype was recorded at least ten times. In nucleotides, the CDR3 is TGCGCCAGCAGCTTGCTTGGGACTAGGGCGGATACGCAGTATTTT. This translates into CASSLLGTRADTQYF. This chain uses TRBV5-1 with TRBJ2-3; TRBD2 matches 8 bases. Germline V gives CDR1 SGHRS, CDR2 YFSETQ. V was pared by 1 base and J by 6 bases, with 7 bases of the junction left unmatched. This CDR3 is 15 amino acids long. The entire variable domain, with the rest obtained from reference TRBV5-1 and TRBJ2-3, is as follows: KAGVTQTPRYLIKTRGQQVTLSCSPISGHRSVSWYQQTPGQGLQFLFEYFSETQRNKGNFPGRFSGRQFSNSRSEMNVSTLELGDSALYLCASSLLGTRADTQYFGPGTRLTVL.

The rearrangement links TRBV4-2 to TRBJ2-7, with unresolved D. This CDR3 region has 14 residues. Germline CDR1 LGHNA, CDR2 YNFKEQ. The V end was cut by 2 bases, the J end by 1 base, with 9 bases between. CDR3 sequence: CASSQSTNSYEQYF. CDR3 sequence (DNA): TGTGCCAGCAGCCAATCTACTAATTCCTACGAGCAGTACTTC.

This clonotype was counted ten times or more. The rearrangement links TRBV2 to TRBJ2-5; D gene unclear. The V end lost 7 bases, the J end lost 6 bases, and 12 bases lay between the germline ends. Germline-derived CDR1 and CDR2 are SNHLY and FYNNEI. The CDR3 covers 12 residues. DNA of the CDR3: TGTGCCAGCAACGTATACTCACAGACCCAGTACTTC. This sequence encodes CASNVYSQTQYF. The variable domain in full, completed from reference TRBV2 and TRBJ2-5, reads EPEVTQTPSHQVTQMGQEVILRCVPISNHLYFYWYRQILGQKVEFLVSFYNNEISEKSEIFDDQFSVERPDGSNFTLKIRSTKLEDSAMYFCASNVYSQTQYFGPGTRLLVL.

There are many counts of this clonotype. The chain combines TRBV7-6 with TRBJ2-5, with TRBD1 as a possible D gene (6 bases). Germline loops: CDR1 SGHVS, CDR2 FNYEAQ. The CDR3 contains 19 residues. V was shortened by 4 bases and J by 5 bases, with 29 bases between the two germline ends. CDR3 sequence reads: CASSSRIKTGPNHWETQYF. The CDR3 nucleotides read TGTGCCAGCAGCTCTCGAATAAAAACAGGGCCTAACCATTGGGAGACCCAGTACTTC.

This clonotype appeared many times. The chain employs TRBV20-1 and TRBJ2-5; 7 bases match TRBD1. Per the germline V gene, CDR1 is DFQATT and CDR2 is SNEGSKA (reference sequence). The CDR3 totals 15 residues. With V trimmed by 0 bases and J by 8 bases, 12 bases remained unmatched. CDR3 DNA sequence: TGCAGTGCTAGAGACGACAGGGTGGTTAGGGAAACCCAGTACTTC. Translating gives CSARDDRVVRETQYF.

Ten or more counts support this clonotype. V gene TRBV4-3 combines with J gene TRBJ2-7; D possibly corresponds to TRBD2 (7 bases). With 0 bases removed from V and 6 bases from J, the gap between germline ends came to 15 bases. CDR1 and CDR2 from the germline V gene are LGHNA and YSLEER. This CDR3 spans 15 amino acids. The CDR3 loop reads CASSQDRGAIREQYF. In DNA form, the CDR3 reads TGCGCCAGCAGCCAAGATCGGGGGGCCATTCGCGAGCAGTACTTC.

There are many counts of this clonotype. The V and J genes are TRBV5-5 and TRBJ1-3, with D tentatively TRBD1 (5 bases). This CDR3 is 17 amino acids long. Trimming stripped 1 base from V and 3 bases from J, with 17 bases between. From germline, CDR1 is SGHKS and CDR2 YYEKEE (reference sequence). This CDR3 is CASSLLHQGASGNTIYF. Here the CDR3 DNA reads TGTGCCAGCAGCTTGTTGCATCAAGGGGCTAGTGGAAACACCATATATTTT.

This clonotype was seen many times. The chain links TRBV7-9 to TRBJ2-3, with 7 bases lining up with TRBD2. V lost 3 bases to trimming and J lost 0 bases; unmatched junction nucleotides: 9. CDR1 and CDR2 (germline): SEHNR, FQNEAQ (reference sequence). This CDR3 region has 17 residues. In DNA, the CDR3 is TGTGCCAGCAGCTTGCCTAGCGGCCGGTCGAGCACAGATACGCAGTATTTT. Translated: CASSLPSGRSSTDTQYF.

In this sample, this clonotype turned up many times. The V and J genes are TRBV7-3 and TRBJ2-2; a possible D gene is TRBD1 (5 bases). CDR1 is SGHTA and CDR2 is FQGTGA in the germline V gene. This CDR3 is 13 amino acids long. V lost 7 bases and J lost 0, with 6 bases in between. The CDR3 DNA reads TGTGCCAGCAAGGGGCCGAACACCGGGGAGCTGTTTTTT. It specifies CASKGPNTGELFF.

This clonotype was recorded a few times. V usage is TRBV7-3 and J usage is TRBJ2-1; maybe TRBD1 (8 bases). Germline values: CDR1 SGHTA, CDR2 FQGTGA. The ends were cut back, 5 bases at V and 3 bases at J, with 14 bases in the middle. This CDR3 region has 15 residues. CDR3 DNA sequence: TGTGCCAGCAGCCCCAACAGGGGGGGCTACAATGAGCAGTTCTTC. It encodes CASSPNRGGYNEQFF.

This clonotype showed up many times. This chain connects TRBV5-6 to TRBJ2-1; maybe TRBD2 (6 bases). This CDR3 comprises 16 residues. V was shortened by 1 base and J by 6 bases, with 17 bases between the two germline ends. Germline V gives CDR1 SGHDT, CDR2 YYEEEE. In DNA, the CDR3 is TGTGCCAGCAGCTTGCCCGAGGGGAGGAGGGTCAATGAGCAGTTCTTC. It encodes CASSLPEGRRVNEQFF.

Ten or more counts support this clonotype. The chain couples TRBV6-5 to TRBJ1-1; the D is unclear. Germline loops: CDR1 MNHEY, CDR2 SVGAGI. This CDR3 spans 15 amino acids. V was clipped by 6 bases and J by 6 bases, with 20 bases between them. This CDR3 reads CASSRKGRADPEAFF. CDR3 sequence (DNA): TGTGCCAGCAGCCGAAAAGGGCGTGCTGACCCTGAAGCTTTCTTT.

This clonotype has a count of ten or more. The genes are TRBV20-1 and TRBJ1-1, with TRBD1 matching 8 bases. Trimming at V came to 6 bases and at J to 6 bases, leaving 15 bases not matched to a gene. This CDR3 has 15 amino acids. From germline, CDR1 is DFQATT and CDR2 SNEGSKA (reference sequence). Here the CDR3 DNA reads TGCAGTGCCCCCAGAGGGCAGGGGGCGGGAGCTGAAGCTTTCTTT. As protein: CSAPRGQGAGAEAFF.

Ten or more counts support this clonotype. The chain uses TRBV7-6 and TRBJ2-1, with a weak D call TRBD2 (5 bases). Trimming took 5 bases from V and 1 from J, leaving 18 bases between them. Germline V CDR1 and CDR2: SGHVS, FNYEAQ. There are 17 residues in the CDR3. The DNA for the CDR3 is TGTGCCAGCAGCCAACCACGGGAAGGTTCATCCTACAATGAGCAGTTCTTC. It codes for CASSQPREGSSYNEQFF.

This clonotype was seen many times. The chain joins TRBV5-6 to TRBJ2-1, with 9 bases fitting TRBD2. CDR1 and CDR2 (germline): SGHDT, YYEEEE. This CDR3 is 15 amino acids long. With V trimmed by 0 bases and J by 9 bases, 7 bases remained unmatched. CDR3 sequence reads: CASSLGAGGPFEQFF. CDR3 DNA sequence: TGTGCCAGCAGCTTGGGGGCGGGAGGGCCTTTTGAGCAGTTCTTC.

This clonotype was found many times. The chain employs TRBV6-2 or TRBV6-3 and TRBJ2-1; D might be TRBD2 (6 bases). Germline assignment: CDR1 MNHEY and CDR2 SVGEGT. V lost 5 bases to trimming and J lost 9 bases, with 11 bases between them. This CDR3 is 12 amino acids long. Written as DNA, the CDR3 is TGTGCCAGCAGTAGGACTATCGTTGAGCAGTTCTTC. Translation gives CASSRTIVEQFF.

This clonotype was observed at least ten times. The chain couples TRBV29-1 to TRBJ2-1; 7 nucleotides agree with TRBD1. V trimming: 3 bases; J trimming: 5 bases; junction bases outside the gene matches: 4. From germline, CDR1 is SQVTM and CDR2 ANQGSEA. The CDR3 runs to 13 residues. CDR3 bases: TGCAGCGTTGAGGGGACAGCAAACAATGAGCAGTTCTTC. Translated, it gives CSVEGTANNEQFF.

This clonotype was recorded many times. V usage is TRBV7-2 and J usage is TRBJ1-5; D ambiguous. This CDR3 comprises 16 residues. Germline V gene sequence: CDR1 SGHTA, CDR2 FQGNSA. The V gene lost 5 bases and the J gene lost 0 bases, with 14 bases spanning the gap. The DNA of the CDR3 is TGTGCCAGCAGCCAACAACACCTTTCTAGCAATCAGCCCCAGCATTTT. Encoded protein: CASSQQHLSSNQPQHF.

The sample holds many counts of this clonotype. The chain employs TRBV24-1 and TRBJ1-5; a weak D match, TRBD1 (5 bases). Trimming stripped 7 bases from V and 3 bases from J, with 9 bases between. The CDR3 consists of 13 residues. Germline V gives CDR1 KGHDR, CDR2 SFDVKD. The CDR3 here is CATSPGPNQPQHF. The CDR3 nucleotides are TGTGCCACCAGCCCGGGACCCAATCAGCCCCAGCATTTT.

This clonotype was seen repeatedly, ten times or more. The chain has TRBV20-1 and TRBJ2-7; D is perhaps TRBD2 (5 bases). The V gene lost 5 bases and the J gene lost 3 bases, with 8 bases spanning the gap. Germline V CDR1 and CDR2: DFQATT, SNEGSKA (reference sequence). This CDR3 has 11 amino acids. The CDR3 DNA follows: TGCAGTGCTTCCGAGGGCTACGAGCAGTACTTC. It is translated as CSASEGYEQYF.

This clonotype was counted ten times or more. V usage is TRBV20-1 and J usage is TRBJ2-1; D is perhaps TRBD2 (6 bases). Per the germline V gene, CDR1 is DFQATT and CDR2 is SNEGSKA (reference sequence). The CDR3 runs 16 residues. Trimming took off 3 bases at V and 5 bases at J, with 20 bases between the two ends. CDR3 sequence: CSASDIGTLNNNEQFF. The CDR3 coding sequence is TGCAGTGCTAGCGACATCGGGACTCTAAATAACAATGAGCAGTTCTTC.

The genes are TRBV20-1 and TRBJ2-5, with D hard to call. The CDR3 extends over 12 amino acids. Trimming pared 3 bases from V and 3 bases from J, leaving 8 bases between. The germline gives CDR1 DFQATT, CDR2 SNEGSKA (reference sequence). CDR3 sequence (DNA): TGCAGTGCTAGGCTTCCAAAAGAGACCCAGTACTTC. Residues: CSARLPKETQYF.

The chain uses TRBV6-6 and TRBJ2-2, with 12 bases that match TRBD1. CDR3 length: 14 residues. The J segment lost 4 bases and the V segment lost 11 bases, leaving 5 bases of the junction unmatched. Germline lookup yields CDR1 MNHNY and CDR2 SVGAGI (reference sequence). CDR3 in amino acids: CALGQGAVTGELFF. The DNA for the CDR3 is TGTGCCCTGGGACAGGGGGCGGTCACCGGGGAGCTGTTTTTT.

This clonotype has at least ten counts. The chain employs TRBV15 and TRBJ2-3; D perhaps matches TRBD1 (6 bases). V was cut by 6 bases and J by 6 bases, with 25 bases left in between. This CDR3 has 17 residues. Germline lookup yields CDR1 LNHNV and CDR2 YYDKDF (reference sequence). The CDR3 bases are TGTGCCACCAGGATAGCCCGGGACACGGACGGATCTGATACGCAGTATTTT. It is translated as CATRIARDTDGSDTQYF. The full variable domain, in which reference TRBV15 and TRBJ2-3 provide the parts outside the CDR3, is DAMVIQNPRYQVTQFGKPVTLSCSQTLNHNVMYWYQQKSSQAPKLLFHYYDKDFNNEADTPDNFQSRRPNTSFCFLDIRSPGLGDTAMYLCATRIARDTDGSDTQYFGPGTRLTVL.

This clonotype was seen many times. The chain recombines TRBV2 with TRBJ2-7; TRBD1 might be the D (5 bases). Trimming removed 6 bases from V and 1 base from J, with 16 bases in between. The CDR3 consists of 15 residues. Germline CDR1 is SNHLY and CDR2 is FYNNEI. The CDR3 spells CASRALAGISYEQYF. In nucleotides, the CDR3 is TGTGCCAGCAGGGCATTGGCAGGGATATCCTACGAGCAGTACTTC.

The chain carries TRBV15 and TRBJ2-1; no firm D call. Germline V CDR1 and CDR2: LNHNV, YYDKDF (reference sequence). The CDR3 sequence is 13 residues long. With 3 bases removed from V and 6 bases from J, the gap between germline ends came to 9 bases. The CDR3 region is CATSSYTANEQFF. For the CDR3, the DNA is TGTGCCACCAGCAGTTATACAGCCAATGAGCAGTTCTTC.

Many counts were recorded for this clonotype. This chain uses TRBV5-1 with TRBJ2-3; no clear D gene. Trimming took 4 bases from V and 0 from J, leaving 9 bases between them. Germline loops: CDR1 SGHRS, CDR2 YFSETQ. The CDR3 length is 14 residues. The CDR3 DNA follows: TGCGCCAGCAGCCTTGGGGAAAGCACAGATACGCAGTATTTT. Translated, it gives CASSLGESTDTQYF.

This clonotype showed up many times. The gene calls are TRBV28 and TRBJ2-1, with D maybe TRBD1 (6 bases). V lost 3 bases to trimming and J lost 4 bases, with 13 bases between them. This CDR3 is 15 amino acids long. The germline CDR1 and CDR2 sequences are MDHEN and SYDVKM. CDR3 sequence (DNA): TGTGCCAGCAGTTTCCAGGGGCGAAAGTACAATGAGCAGTTCTTC. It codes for CASSFQGRKYNEQFF. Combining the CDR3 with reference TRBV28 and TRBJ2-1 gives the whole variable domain DVKVTQSSRYLVKRTGEKVFLECVQDMDHENMFWYRQDPGLGLRLIYFSYDVKMKEKGDIPEGYSVSREKKERFSLILESASTNQTSMYLCASSFQGRKYNEQFFGPGTRLTVL.

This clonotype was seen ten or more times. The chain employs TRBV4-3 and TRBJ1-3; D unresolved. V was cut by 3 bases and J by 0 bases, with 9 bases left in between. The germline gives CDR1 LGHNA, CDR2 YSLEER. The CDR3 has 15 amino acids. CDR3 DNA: TGCGCCAGCAGCCAGGGAATGAGCTCTGGAAACACCATATATTTT. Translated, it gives CASSQGMSSGNTIYF.